This T cell receptor beta chain was found in a study of CD8 T cells in ankylosing spondylitis. Notes on the study in general: As reported, disease-linked clones showed significant enrichment in matched ankylosing spondylitis synovial fluid. About 8 highly homologous variants made up a TCR beta motif that seemed to typify ankylosing spondylitis blood.

A few counts support this clonotype. Its antigen is undetermined. V lost 5 bases and J 5 bases, leaving 15 bases between the germline ends. The CDR3 contains 14 residues. Making use of molecular barcodes, quantitative 5'-RACE generated TCR beta libraries. TCRdb independently ran MiXCR on the 5' RACE reads; one entry per CDR3 protein. Of over 600,000 distinct CDR3 sequences in the sample, around 20% were seen once. The sequence derives from a male donor with ankylosing spondylitis. The sample consisted of blood, either unsorted or a sorted T cell fraction (not recorded which). The chain has TRBV12-3 or TRBV12-4 and TRBJ1-1; D gene unclear. The CDR3 is CASSARGSLTEAFF. CDR3 coding DNA: TGTGCCAGCAGTGCCCGAGGAAGTCTGACTGAAGCTTTCTTT.